The present T cell receptor beta chain was sequenced within a study of blood T cell repertoires in COVID-19. Study overall: From T cells, B-cell-depleted T cells, or PBMCs came the material, which was cDNA or gDNA.

Original methodology: The assay estimated nucleated cells by amplifying reference gene primers. The table came from immunoSEQ multiplex PCR; TCRdb's copy has only in-frame clones and leaves some out. For V, J and clone size, that table is used; D and trimming come from the DNA. The data contain roughly 400,000 clones, roughly 88% of them seen just once; the ten biggest clones take up approximately 1.5%. The trim removed 3 bases at V and 3 bases at J, leaving 4 bases unmatched. In germline, CDR1 is SGHVS, CDR2 FQNEAQ. The CDR3 consists of 15 residues. Clinical history as reported by participants underpinned cohort assignment. A case of COVID-19 had been met by exposed participants within 2 weeks before study entry.

Sequenced sample: PBMCs or T cells enriched from blood (not recorded which). This TCR was recovered from a woman between 18 and 29 years old who had been exposed to COVID-19. The chain uses TRBV7-8 and TRBJ1-5, with 8 bases identical to TRBD1. Here the CDR3 DNA reads TGTGCCAGCAGCTTGAACAGGGGGAACAATCAGCCCCAGCATTTT. Amino acid sequence: CASSLNRGNNQPQHF.